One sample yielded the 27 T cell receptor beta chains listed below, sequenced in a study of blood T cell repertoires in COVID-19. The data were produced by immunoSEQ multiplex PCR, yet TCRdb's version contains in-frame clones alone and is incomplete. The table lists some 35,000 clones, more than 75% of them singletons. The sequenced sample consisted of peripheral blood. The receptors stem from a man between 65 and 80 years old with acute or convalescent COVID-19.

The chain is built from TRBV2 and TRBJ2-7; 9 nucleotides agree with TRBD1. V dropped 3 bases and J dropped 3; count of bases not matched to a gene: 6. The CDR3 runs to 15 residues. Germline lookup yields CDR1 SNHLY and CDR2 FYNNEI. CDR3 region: CASSESRDRDYEQYF. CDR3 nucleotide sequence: TGTGCCAGCAGTGAGAGCAGGGACAGGGACTACGAGCAGTACTTC.

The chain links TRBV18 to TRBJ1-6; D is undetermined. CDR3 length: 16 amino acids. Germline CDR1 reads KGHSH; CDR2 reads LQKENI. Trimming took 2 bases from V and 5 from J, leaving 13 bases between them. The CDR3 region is CASSPSQVSNNSPLHF. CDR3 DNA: TGTGCCAGCTCACCATCGCAGGTCTCAAATAATTCACCCCTCCACTTT.

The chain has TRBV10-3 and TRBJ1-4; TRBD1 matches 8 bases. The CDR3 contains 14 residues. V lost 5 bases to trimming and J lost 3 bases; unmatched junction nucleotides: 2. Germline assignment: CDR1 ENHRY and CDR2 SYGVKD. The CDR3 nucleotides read TGTGCCATCAGTCAGGGGGCAGCTAATGAAAAACTGTTTTTT. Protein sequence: CAISQGAANEKLFF.

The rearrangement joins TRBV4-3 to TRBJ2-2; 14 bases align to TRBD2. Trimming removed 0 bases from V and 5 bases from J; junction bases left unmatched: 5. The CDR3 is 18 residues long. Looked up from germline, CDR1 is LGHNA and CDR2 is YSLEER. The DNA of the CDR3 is TGCGCCAGCAGCCAAGACCCCGGGACTAGCGGGAGAACCGGGGAGCTGTTTTTT. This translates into CASSQDPGTSGRTGELFF.

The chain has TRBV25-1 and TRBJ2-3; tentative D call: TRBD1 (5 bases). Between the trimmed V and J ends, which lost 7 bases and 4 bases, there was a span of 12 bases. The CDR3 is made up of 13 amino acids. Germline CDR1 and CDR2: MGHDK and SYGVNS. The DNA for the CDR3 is TGTGCCAGCACCCCCTGGGGCGCAGATACGCAGTATTTT. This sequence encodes CASTPWGADTQYF.

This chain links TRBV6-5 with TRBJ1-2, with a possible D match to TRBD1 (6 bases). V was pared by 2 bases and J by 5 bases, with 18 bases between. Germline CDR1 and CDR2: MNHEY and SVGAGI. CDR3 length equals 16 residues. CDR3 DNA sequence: TGTGCCAGCAGTTACCCTACAGGGAATCATGGATATGGCTACACCTTC. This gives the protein CASSYPTGNHGYGYTF.

The CDR3 DNA sequence: TGTGCCACCAGTGCCGGACAGGGGGGACAAGAGACCCAGTACTTC. The encoded protein is CATSAGQGGQETQYF. This sequence joins TRBV24-1 and TRBJ2-5, with TRBD1 matching over 10 bases. Trimming cost V 5 bases and J 2 bases; bases outside gene matches: 4. Germline CDR1 and CDR2: KGHDR and SFDVKD. The CDR3 length is 15 residues.

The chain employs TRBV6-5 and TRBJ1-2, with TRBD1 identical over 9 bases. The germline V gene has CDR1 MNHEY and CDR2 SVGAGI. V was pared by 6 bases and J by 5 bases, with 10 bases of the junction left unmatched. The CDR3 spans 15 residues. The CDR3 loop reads CASRPGTGIGYGYTF. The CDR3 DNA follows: TGTGCCAGCAGACCCGGGACAGGGATCGGGTATGGCTACACCTTC.

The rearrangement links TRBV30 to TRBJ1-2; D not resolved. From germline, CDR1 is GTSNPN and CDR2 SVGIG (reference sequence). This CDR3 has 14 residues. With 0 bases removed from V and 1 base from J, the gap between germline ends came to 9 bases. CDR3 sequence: CAWSVRGGNYGYTF. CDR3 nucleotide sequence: TGTGCCTGGAGTGTACGGGGAGGTAACTATGGCTACACCTTC.

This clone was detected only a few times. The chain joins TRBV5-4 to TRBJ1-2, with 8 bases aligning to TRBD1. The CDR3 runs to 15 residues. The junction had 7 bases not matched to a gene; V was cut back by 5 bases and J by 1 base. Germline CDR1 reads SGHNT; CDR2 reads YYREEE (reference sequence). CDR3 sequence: CASRSWTGINYGYTF. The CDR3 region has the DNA TGTGCCAGCAGGTCCTGGACAGGGATTAACTATGGCTACACCTTC.

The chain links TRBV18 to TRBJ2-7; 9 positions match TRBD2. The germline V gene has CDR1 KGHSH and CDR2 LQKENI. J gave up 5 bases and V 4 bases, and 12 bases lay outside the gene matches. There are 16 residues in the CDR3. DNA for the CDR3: TGTGCCAGCTCACTTCGTCCGGGACTAGCTCCAAACGAGCAGTACTTC. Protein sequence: CASSLRPGLAPNEQYF. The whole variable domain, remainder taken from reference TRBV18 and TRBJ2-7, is NAGVMQNPRHLVRRRGQEARLRCSPMKGHSHVYWYRQLPEEGLKFMVYLQKENIIDESGMPKERFSAEFPKEGPSILRIQQVVRGDSAAYFCASSLRPGLAPNEQYFGPGTRLTVT.

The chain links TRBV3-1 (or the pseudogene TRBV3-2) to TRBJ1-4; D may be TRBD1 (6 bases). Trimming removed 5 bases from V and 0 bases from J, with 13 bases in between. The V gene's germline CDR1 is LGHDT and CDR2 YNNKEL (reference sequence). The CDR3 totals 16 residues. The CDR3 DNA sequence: TGTGCCAGCAGCTTCGGACAGTTTGCAACTAATGAAAAACTGTTTTTT. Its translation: CASSFGQFATNEKLFF.

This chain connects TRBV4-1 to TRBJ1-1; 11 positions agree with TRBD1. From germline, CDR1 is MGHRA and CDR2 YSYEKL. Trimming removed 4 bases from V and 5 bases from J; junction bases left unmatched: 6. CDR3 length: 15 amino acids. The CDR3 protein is CASSPDRGRDTEAFF. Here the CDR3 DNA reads TGCGCCAGCAGCCCGGACAGGGGGCGCGATACTGAAGCTTTCTTT.

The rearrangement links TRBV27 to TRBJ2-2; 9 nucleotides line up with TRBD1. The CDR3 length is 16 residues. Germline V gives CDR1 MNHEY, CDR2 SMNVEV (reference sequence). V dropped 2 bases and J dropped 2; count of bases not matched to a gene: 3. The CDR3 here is CASSLRDRVNTGELFF. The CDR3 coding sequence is TGTGCCAGCAGTTTAAGGGACAGGGTAAACACCGGGGAGCTGTTTTTT.

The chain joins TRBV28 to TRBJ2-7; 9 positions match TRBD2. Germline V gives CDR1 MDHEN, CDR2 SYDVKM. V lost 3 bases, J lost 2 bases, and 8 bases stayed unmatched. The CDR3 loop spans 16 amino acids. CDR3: CASSFHLAGLTYEQYF. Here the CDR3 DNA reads TGTGCCAGCAGTTTCCACCTAGCGGGACTCACCTACGAGCAGTACTTC.

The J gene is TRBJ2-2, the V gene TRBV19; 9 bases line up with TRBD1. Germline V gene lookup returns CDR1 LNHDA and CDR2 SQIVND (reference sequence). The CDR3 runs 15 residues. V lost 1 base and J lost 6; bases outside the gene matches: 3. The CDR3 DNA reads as TGTGCCAGTAGTATAGGGGACAGGGTGTCCGGGGAGCTGTTTTTT. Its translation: CASSIGDRVSGELFF. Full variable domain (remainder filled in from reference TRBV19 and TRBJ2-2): DGGITQSPKYLFRKEGQNVTLSCEQNLNHDAMYWYRQDPGQGLRLIYYSQIVNDFQKGDIAEGYSVSREKKESFPLTVTSAQKNPTAFYLCASSIGDRVSGELFFGEGSRLTVL.

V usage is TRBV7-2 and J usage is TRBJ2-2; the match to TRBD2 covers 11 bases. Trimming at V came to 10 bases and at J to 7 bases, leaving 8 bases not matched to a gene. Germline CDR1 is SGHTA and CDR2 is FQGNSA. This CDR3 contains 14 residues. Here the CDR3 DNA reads TGTGCCACAAAACTAGCGGGAGTATACGGGGAGCTGTTTTTT. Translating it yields CATKLAGVYGELFF.

The CDR3 bases are TGTGCCAGCACGACGACAGGGGCCGAGCAGTACTTC. This sequence encodes CASTTTGAEQYF. The chain has TRBV3-1 (or the pseudogene TRBV3-2) and TRBJ2-7; 8 nucleotides align to TRBD1. This CDR3 spans 12 amino acids. After removal of 7 bases from V and 6 bases from J, the junction contained 5 bases not matched to a gene. Germline V gives CDR1 LGHDT, CDR2 YNNKEL (reference sequence).

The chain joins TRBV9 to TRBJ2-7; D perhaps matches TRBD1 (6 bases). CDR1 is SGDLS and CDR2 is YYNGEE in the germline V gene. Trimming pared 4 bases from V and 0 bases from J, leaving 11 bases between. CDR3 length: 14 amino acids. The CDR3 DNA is TGTGCCAGCAGCCGGGGACACTCCTCCTACGAGCAGTACTTC. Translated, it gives CASSRGHSSYEQYF.

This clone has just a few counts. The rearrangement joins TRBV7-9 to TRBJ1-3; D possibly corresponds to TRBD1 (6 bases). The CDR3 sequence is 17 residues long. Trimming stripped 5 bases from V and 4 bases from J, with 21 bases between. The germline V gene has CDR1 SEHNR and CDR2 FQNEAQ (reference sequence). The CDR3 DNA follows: TGTGCCAGCAGCCCGGGGGCGGGAGCGGCTCCAGGAAACACCATATATTTT. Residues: CASSPGAGAAPGNTIYF.

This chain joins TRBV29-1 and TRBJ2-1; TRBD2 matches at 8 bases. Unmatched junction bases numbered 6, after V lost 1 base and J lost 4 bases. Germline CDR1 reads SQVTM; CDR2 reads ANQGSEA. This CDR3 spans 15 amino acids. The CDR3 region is CSVEGKRESYNEQFF. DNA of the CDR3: TGCAGCGTTGAAGGGAAGCGGGAGTCGTACAATGAGCAGTTCTTC.

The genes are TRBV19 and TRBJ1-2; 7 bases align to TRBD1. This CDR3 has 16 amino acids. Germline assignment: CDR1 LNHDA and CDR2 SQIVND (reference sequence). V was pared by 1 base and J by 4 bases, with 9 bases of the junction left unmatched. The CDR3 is CASSIGTGGGLYGYTF. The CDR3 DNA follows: TGTGCCAGTAGTATAGGGACAGGCGGAGGACTCTATGGCTACACCTTC.

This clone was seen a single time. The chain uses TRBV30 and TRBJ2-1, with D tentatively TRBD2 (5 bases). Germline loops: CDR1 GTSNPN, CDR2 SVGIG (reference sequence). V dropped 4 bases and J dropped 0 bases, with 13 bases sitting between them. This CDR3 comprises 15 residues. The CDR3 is CAWKVGILSYNEQFF. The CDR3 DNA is TGTGCCTGGAAAGTCGGGATCCTCTCCTACAATGAGCAGTTCTTC.

The CDR3 sequence: CASSIRGTSPNEQFF. The CDR3 bases are TGTGCCAGTAGTATAAGGGGGACTAGTCCCAATGAGCAGTTCTTC. The chain is built from TRBV19 and TRBJ2-1, with 8 bases that match TRBD2. Germline V gene sequence: CDR1 LNHDA, CDR2 SQIVND (reference sequence). The CDR3 covers 15 residues. Germline trimming cut 2 bases from V and 6 bases from J; bases unmatched to any gene: 6.

CDR3 protein: CASSSGGLYGYTF. The CDR3 region has the DNA TGTGCCAGCAGCTCAGGGGGCCTCTATGGCTACACCTTC. The chain carries TRBV9 and TRBJ1-2; 8 positions agree with TRBD1. Looked up from germline, CDR1 is SGDLS and CDR2 is YYNGEE. The CDR3 covers 13 residues. V was clipped by 4 bases and J by 4 bases; unmatched bases: 3.

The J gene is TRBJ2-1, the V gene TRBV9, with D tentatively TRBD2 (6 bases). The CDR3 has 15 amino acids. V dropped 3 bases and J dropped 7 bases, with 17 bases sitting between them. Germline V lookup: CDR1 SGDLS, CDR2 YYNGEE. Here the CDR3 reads CASSAGLVGPNEQFF. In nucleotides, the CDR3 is TGTGCCAGCAGCGCGGGACTGGTAGGCCCAAATGAGCAGTTCTTC.

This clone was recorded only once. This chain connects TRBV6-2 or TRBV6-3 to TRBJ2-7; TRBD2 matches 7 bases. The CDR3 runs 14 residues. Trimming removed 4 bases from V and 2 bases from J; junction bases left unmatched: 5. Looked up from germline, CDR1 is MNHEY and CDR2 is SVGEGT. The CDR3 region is CASSWGLAAYEQYF. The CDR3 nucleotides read TGTGCCAGCAGTTGGGGTCTAGCGGCCTACGAGCAGTACTTC.